The sequence of this T cell receptor beta chain was determined in a study of OX40 agonist ivuxolimab in advanced cancers. On the study more broadly: Patients with hepatocellular carcinoma, melanoma, renal cell or head and neck cancer made up the dose-escalation patients. Study-wide results and limits: Expanded clones belonging to CD8+ T cells outnumbered, on average, those of CD4+.

Germline CDR1 is KGHSH and CDR2 is LQKENI. This CDR3 comprises 17 residues. Trimming pared 0 bases from V and 6 bases from J, leaving 18 bases between. Clones were sequenced by immunoSEQ multiplex PCR, and TCRdb holds only the in-frame ones, with some missing. The table lists 77,000 or so clones, 92% of them singletons. On this clone: The antigen remains undetermined.

The source of this sequence is an adult with an advanced solid tumor such as melanoma, head and neck, liver or kidney cancer. The sequencing here drew on CD4+ or CD8+ T cells sorted from blood, taken in a trial of the OX40 agonist ivuxolimab. The chain is built from TRBV18 and TRBJ2-1; weak D call: TRBD2 (7 bases). The CDR3 protein is CASSPPSRGGFFNEQFF. The CDR3 DNA reads TGTGCCAGCTCACCACCGTCAAGGGGGGGGTTTTTCAATGAGCAGTTCTTC.